A selection of T cell receptor beta chains follows, all from one sample in a study of blood T cell repertoires in COVID-19. Profiling relied on immunoSEQ multiplex PCR, and the TCRdb table lists in-frame clones only, not all of them. The table includes over 45,000 clones, about 91% detected once. Sequenced: peripheral blood. The source of these receptors is a woman aged 60-75 years with COVID-19, enrolled during active disease. Each CDR3 is given with its conserved first and last residue. The order of the fields is V gene, J gene, D gene, CDR3 DNA, CDR3 protein. D genes are given only for firm matches.

TRBV6-6	TRBJ2-3	TRBD2	TGTGCCAGCAGTTACTCGGCGGGAGATCGGGATACGCAGTATTTT	CASSYSAGDRDTQYF
TRBV4-3	TRBJ2-5	TRBD2	TGCGCCAGCAGCCAATCGGGACTAGAGGGCGAGACCCAGTACTTC	CASSQSGLEGETQYF
TRBV7-2	TRBJ1-1	.	TGTGCCAGCAGCCGACCGGGACTCACTGAAGCTTTCTTT	CASSRPGLTEAFF
TRBV3-1/TRBV3-2	TRBJ2-1	.	TGTGCCAGCAGCGGTCCGGCCAGCGGAAGCCATGAGCAGTTCTTC	CASSGPASGSHEQFF
TRBV27	TRBJ2-7	TRBD1	TGTGCCAGCAGTCAATCACCCCTTATGAGGCAAGCTTGGACAGGGACAGCCTACGAGCAGTACTTC	CASSQSPLMRQAWTGTAYEQYF
TRBV7-2	TRBJ1-5	.	TGTGCCAGCAGCTTAGGCACCGGTCAGCCCCAGCATTTT	CASSLGTGQPQHF
TRBV11-2	TRBJ2-1	TRBD1	TGTGCCAGCAGCTTAGCAACAGGGGGATGGAATGAGCAGTTCTTC	CASSLATGGWNEQFF
TRBV27	TRBJ2-2	.	TGTGCCAGCAGTCCTTCCCCAGGAGGGACCGGGGAGCTGTTTTTT	CASSPSPGGTGELFF
TRBV12-3/TRBV12-4	TRBJ1-2	.	TGTGCCAGCAGTTTCTGGGGCGAGGAGGGCTACACCTTC	CASSFWGEEGYTF
TRBV24-1	TRBJ2-5	TRBD2	TGTGCCACCAGTGACCCGAGGACTAGCACGTACCAAGAGACCCAGTACTTC	CATSDPRTSTYQETQYF
TRBV6-6	TRBJ1-1	.	TGTGCCAGCAATCAGGGCCTGAACACTGAAGCTTTCTTT	CASNQGLNTEAFF
TRBV6-5	TRBJ1-5	TRBD1	TGTGCCAGCAGGGACAGGGCATTTGGCAATCAGCCCCAGCATTTT	CASRDRAFGNQPQHF
TRBV30	TRBJ2-7	TRBD1	TGTGCCTGGAGTGGAGTAGGACAGGGGAAACCCTACGAGCAGTACTTC	CAWSGVGQGKPYEQYF
TRBV6-5	TRBJ1-2	TRBD1	TGTGCCAGCAGTTACTCGGGACAGGGGTATGGCTACACCTTC	CASSYSGQGYGYTF
TRBV2	TRBJ1-2	TRBD1	TGTGCCAGCAGTGCTCAGGGGGATGTTAACTATGGCTACACCTTC	CASSAQGDVNYGYTF
TRBV7-2	TRBJ1-1	TRBD1	TGTGCCAGCAGCACTCAGGGACAGGGGGCCGGGCTCGCGAACACTGAAGCTTTCTTT	CASSTQGQGAGLANTEAFF